This T cell receptor beta chain comes out of a study of type 1 regulatory T cells. Study overall: T-allo10 is a Tr1-enriched, alloantigen-specific CD4 T cell product made in vitro.

Per the germline V gene, CDR1 is SGHTA and CDR2 is FQGNSA. V was shortened by 5 bases and J by 3 bases, with 17 bases between the two germline ends. This CDR3 comprises 16 residues. This clonotype was counted between two and nine times. MiXCR, applied by TCRdb to the reads, yields one record per CDR3 protein. The data show about 100,000 distinct CDR3 sequences, with roughly 31% seen just once and less than 2.5% held by the top ten. The chain has TRBV7-2 and TRBJ1-3; D is unclear. This receptor was identified in a human donor in good health. The sequenced material came from CD4+ T cells, either the whole sample or a sorted fraction (not recorded which). The CDR3 bases are TGTGCCAGCAGCCTCCCACTGACTGCGTTTGGAAACACCATATATTTT. This codes for CASSLPLTAFGNTIYF.